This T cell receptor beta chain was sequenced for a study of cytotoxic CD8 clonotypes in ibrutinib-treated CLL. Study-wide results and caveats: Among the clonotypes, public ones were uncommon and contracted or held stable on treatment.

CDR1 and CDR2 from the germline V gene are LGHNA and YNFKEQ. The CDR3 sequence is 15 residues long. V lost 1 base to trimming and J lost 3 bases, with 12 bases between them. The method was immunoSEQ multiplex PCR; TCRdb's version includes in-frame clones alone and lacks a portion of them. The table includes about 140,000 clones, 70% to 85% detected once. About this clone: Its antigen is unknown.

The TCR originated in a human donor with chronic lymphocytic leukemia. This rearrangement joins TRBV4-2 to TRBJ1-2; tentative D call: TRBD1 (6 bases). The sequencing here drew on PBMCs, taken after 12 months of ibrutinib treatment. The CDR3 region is CASSQGGDRHYGYTF. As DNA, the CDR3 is TGTGCCAGCAGCCAAGGGGGAGACAGGCACTATGGCTACACCTTC.